The clone carrying this T cell receptor beta chain was counted a few times. This sample was included in a study of blood T cell repertoires in COVID-19. Study context: Both acute and convalescent COVID-19 samples were obtained from the United States, Italy and Spain. Sources were T cells, B-cell-depleted T cells, or PBMCs; the material itself was cDNA or gDNA.

Authors' methods: Amplified reference gene primers provided the basis for estimating nucleated cell counts. Here immunoSEQ multiplex PCR was the method, and the copy in TCRdb shows in-frame clones only, minus some. Clone size and V and J calls were adopted from that table, with D and trimming inferred from the DNA. The sample has about 140,000 clones, approximately 85% seen once. This sequence originates from a man in his forties or fifties with acute or convalescent COVID-19. The sequencing sample was made of peripheral blood.

CDR3 in amino acids: CASSVGQGNQPQHF. CDR3 nucleotide sequence: TGTGCCAGCAGCGTCGGACAGGGCAATCAGCCCCAGCATTTT. The chain uses TRBV9 and TRBJ1-5; 7 bases agree with TRBD1. CDR1 is SGDLS and CDR2 is YYNGEE in the germline V gene. The length of the CDR3 is 14 residues. The V segment lost 2 bases and the J segment 2 bases; nucleotides outside the gene matches: 1.